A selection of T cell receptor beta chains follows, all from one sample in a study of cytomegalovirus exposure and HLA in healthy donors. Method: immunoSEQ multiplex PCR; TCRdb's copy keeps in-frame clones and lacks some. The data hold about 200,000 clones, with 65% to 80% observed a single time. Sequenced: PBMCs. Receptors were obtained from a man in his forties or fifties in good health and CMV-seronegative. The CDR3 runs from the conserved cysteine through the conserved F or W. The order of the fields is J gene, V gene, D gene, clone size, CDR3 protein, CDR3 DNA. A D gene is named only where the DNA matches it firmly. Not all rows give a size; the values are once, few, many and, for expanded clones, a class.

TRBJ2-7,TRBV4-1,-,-,CASSQESGGAFRVEQYF,TGCGCCAGCAGCCAAGAGTCGGGGGGCGCTTTTCGTGTCGAGCAGTACTTC
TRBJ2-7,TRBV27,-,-,CASSLDYSFSYEQYF,TGTGCCAGCAGTTTGGACTACTCTTTCTCCTACGAGCAGTACTTC
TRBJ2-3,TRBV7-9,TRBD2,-,CASSFQREDEDTQYF,TGTGCCAGCAGCTTCCAGCGGGAGGATGAGGATACGCAGTATTTT
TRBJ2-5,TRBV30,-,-,CAWREGADFGGYRAQYF,TGTGCCTGGAGGGAGGGGGCCGATTTTGGGGGGTATCGGGCCCAGTACTTC
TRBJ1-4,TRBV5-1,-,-,CASSLSPGNEKKLFF,TGCGCCAGCAGCTTGTCCCCAGGGAATGAGAAAAAACTGTTTTTT
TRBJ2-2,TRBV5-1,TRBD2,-,CASSPLAGGWEGPGELFF,TGCGCCAGCAGTCCTCTAGCGGGAGGTTGGGAAGGACCCGGGGAGCTGTTTTTT
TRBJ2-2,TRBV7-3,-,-,CASSSPTSSATGELFF,TGTGCCAGCAGCTCACCGACTAGTTCCGCCACCGGGGAGCTGTTTTTT
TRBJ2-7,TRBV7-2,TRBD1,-,CASSPGGGQVYEQYF,TGTGCCAGCAGCCCAGGGGGCGGACAAGTCTACGAGCAGTACTTC
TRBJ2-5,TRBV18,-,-,CASSPGLEETQYF,TGTGCCAGCTCACCGGGGCTGGAAGAGACCCAGTACTTC
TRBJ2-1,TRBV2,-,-,CASSGAGNEQLF,TGTGCCAGCAGTGGGGCAGGGAATGAGCAGCTCTTC
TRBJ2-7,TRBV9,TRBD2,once,CASSHPKSGTNRTSGTDEQYF,TGTGCCAGCAGCCACCCAAAATCTGGGACGAACCGGACTAGCGGCACCGACGAGCAGTACTTC
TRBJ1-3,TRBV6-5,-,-,CASSYGGGLSGNTIYF,TGTGCCAGCAGTTACGGCGGGGGGCTCTCTGGAAACACCATATATTTT
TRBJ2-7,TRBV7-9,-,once,CASSLGPGSGYEQYF,TGTGCCAGCAGCTTAGGTCCGGGGTCGGGATACGAGCAGTACTTC
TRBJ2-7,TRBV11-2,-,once,CASSLVYGGAEAYEQYF,TGTGCCAGCAGCTTAGTATATGGGGGCGCCGAGGCCTACGAGCAGTACTTC
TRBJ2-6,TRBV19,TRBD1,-,CASSMGQGPFSGANVLTF,TGTGCCAGTAGTATGGGACAGGGCCCCTTCTCTGGGGCCAACGTCCTGACTTTC
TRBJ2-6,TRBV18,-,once,CASSSPMKGAQGGANVLTF,TGTGCCAGCAGCTCACCAATGAAAGGGGCCCAAGGCGGGGCCAACGTCCTGACTTTC
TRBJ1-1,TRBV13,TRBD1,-,CASSNRDRRSSAEAFF,TGTGCCAGCAGCAACCGGGACAGAAGGTCGAGCGCTGAAGCTTTCTTT
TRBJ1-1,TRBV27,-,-,CASSSPGGWNTEAFF,TGTGCCAGCAGCTCCCCGGGGGGTTGGAACACTGAAGCTTTCTTT
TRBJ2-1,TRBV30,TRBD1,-,CAWSVDRVSYNEQFF,TGTGCCTGGAGTGTAGACAGGGTATCCTACAATGAGCAGTTCTTC
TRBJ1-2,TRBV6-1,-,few,CASSEFQGQGYTF,TGTGCCAGCAGTGAATTCCAGGGTCAAGGCTACACCTTC
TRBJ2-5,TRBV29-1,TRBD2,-,CSVEGTSGGETQYF,TGCAGCGTTGAAGGGACTAGCGGGGGGGAGACCCAGTACTTC
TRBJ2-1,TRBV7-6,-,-,CASSPGENEQFF,TGTGCCAGCAGCCCGGGGGAGAATGAGCAGTTCTTC
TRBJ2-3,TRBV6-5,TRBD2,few,CASRSLTSRTDTQYF,TGTGCCAGCAGATCCCTGACTAGCCGCACGGATACGCAGTATTTT
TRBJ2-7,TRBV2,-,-,CASRRDVGEQYF,TGTGCCAGCAGGAGGGATGTTGGAGAGCAGTACTTC
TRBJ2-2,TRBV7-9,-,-,CASSLHLTGSNTGELFF,TGTGCCAGCAGCTTACATTTGACAGGATCGAACACCGGGGAGCTGTTTTTT
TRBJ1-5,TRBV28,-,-,CASRVSGGGGFGNQPQHF,TGTGCCAGCAGAGTTTCAGGAGGGGGGGGCTTTGGGAATCAGCCCCAGCATTTT
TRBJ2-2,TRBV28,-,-,CASSSTPTGNTGGLFF,TGTGCCAGCAGTTCGACCCCGACAGGGAACACCGGGGGGCTGTTTTTT
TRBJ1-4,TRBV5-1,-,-,CASSLEGLRDEKLFF,TGCGCCAGCAGCTTGGAAGGTCTACGGGATGAAAAACTGTTTTTT
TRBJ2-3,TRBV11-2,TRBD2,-,CASSLDLAGGTDTQYF,TGTGCCAGCAGCTTAGATCTAGCGGGAGGCACAGATACGCAGTATTTT
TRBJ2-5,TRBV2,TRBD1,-,CASRRQGGIQETQYF,TGTGCCAGCAGAAGACAGGGCGGTATCCAAGAGACCCAGTACTTC
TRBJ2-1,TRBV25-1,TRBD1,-,CASSESGQGLLSEQFF,TGTGCCAGCAGTGAATCCGGACAGGGCCTATTGAGTGAGCAGTTCTTC
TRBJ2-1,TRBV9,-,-,CASSVAAGHSYNEQFF,TGTGCCAGCAGCGTAGCAGCGGGACACTCCTACAATGAGCAGTTCTTC
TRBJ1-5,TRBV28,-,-,CASSLGGTQPQHF,TGTGCCAGCAGTTTAGGCGGGACTCAGCCCCAGCATTTT
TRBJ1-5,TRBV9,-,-,CASSVGRGALWPQHF,TGTGCCAGCAGCGTTGGGAGGGGGGCCCTATGGCCCCAGCATTTT
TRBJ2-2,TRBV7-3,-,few,CASSLSGTTGELFF,TGTGCCAGCAGCTTAAGCGGGACCACCGGGGAGCTGTTTTTT
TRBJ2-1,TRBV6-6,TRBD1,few,CASRTTGASINEQFF,TGTGCCAGCAGAACGACAGGGGCTAGCATCAATGAGCAGTTCTTC
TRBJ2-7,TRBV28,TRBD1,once,CASNPRDRGTQQYF,TGTGCCAGCAATCCCCGGGACAGGGGAACCCAGCAGTACTTC
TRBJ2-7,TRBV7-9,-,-,CASSRGTAVLFYEQYF,TGTGCCAGCAGCCGCGGGACGGCCGTTTTATTCTACGAGCAGTACTTC
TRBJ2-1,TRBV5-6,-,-,CASRRSSPIAGPDYNEQFF,TGTGCCAGCAGACGTTCGTCGCCGATCGCAGGCCCGGACTACAATGAGCAGTTCTTC
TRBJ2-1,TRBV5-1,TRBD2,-,CASRREGNEQFF,TGCGCCAGCAGGCGGGAGGGGAATGAGCAGTTCTTC
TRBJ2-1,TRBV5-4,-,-,CASSWTGTYNEQFF,TGTGCCAGCAGCTGGACGGGGACTTACAATGAGCAGTTCTTC
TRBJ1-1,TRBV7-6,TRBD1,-,CASSRSNRGRNTEAFF,TGTGCCAGCAGCCGATCAAACAGGGGCAGGAACACTGAAGCTTTCTTT
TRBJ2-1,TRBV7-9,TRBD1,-,CASSFPKQGSSYNEQFF,TGTGCCAGCAGCTTTCCCAAACAGGGGAGCTCCTACAATGAGCAGTTCTTC
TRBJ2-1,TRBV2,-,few,CASSRDSSYNEQFF,TGTGCCAGCAGCCGGGATTCCTCCTACAATGAGCAGTTCTTC
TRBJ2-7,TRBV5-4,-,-,CASSPVLGKSIYEQYF,TGTGCCAGCAGCCCCGTTCTCGGGAAGTCGATCTACGAGCAGTACTTC
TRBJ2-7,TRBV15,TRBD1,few,CATRHGQVSSYEQYF,TGTGCCACCAGGCATGGACAGGTGAGCTCCTACGAGCAGTACTTC
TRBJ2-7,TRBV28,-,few,CASSLLSLVSYEQYF,TGTGCCAGCAGTCTCCTCTCATTAGTTTCCTACGAGCAGTACTTC
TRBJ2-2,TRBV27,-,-,CASSFTGDTGELFF,TGTGCCAGCAGTTTCACCGGGGACACCGGGGAGCTGTTTTTT
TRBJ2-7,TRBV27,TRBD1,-,CASNLGTGVGEQYF,TGTGCCAGCAATCTAGGGACAGGGGTCGGCGAGCAGTACTTC
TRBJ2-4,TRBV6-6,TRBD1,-,CASSIQGAIAKNIQYF,TGTGCCAGCAGTATACAGGGGGCGATAGCCAAAAACATTCAGTACTTC
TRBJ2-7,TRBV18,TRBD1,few,CASSPGQMYEQYF,TGTGCCAGCTCACCGGGACAGATGTACGAGCAGTACTTC
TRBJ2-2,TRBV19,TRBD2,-,CASQPERGRAGELFF,TGTGCCAGTCAGCCAGAGCGGGGGAGGGCCGGGGAGCTGTTTTTT
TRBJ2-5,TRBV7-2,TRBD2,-,CASSRRTSPETQYF,TGTGCCAGCAGCCGCCGGACTAGTCCAGAGACCCAGTACTTC
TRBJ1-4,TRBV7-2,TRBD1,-,CASSFGTVAPNEKLFF,TGTGCCAGCAGCTTCGGGACAGTGGCGCCGAATGAAAAACTGTTTTTT
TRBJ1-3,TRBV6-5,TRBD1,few,CASSVETTGAGTIYF,TGTGCCAGCAGTGTCGAAACGACAGGGGCCGGCACCATATATTTT
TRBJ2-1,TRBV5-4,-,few,CASSSPGEYEQFF,TGTGCCAGCAGCTCGCCTGGGGAGTATGAGCAGTTCTTC
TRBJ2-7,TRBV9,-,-,CASSVSPSMSYEQYF,TGTGCCAGCAGCGTAAGTCCGTCTATGTCCTACGAGCAGTACTTC
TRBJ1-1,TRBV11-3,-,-,CASSLVRDSEAFF,TGTGCCAGCAGCTTAGTCCGGGACTCTGAAGCTTTCTTT
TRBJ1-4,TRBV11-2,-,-,CASSRAVSGENEKLFF,TGTGCCAGCAGCCGTGCGGTGTCCGGGGAGAATGAAAAACTGTTTTTT